A single sample is the source of the 17 T cell receptor beta chains below, sequenced in a study of CD8 T cells in Susac syndrome. Random-hexamer reverse transcription was applied to roughly 0.5 to 1 ug RNA. TCRdb redid the calling of the immunoSEQ multiplex PCR reads with MiXCR, one entry per CDR3 protein. The profile shows 150,000 to 160,000 distinct CDR3 sequences, approximately 95% of them singletons. Specimen: CD4+ T cells from PBMCs. Every receptor here comes from a human donor with Susac syndrome.

This rearrangement joins TRBV29-1 to TRBJ1-1; 7 bases are a match to TRBD1. Germline V gene lookup returns CDR1 SQVTM and CDR2 ANQGSEA. Germline trimming cut 7 bases from V and 1 base from J; bases unmatched to any gene: 3. The CDR3 is made up of 12 amino acids. This chain's CDR3 is CSGRQGNTEAFF. CDR3 coding DNA: TGCAGCGGCCGACAGGGGAACACTGAAGCTTTCTTT.

The chain is built from TRBV20-1 and TRBJ2-3; 10 bases align to TRBD2. Germline CDR1 is DFQATT and CDR2 is SNEGSKA (reference sequence). The J segment lost 3 bases and the V segment lost 4 bases, leaving 10 bases of the junction unmatched. The CDR3 is 16 amino acids. The CDR3 bases are TGCAGTGCTAACCCTTGGAGCGGGGGGGCGACAGATACGCAGTATTTT. Its protein product is CSANPWSGGATDTQYF.

V usage is TRBV7-8 and J usage is TRBJ2-7; 7 bases fit TRBD1. CDR1 and CDR2 (germline): SGHVS, FQNEAQ. This CDR3 has 13 amino acids. J was trimmed by 5 bases and V by 3 bases; bases with no gene match: 4. The CDR3 loop is CASSLDRRNEQYF. The DNA of the CDR3 is TGTGCCAGCAGCTTGGACAGGAGAAACGAGCAGTACTTC.

The rearrangement uses TRBV13 and TRBJ2-6; D perhaps matches TRBD2 (6 bases). Trimming removed 0 bases at V and 1 base at J, with 13 bases between. This CDR3 region has 18 residues. CDR1 is PRHDT, CDR2 FYEKMQ, per germline (reference sequence). CDR3 sequence: CASSLGGGAGSGANVLTF. The DNA for the CDR3 is TGTGCCAGCAGCTTAGGTGGCGGGGCCGGATCTGGGGCCAACGTCCTGACTTTC.

This chain connects TRBV25-1 to TRBJ2-3; D uncertain. Germline-derived CDR1 and CDR2 are MGHDK and SYGVNS. Trimming removed 7 bases from V and 4 bases from J, with 15 bases in between. The CDR3 contains 14 residues. The CDR3 sequence is CASTPWGSSDTQYF. The CDR3 DNA follows: TGTGCCAGCACTCCATGGGGAAGCTCAGATACGCAGTATTTT. The whole variable domain, filled in from reference TRBV25-1 and TRBJ2-3, reads EADIYQTPRYLVIGTGKKITLECSQTMGHDKMYWYQQDPGMELHLIHYSYGVNSTEKGDLSSESTVSRIRTEHFPLTLESARPSHTSQYLCASTPWGSSDTQYFGPGTRLTVL.

This clonotype was picked up one time. The chain is built from TRBV3-1 and TRBJ1-1; D possibly corresponds to TRBD1 (6 bases). V lost 1 base and J lost 5, with 11 bases in between. The CDR3 spans 14 residues. Germline CDR1 and CDR2: LGHDT and YNNKEL (reference sequence). The CDR3 bases are TGTGCCAGCAGCCAAGTTATGAGGGGGACTGAAGCTTTCTTT. Translation gives CASSQVMRGTEAFF.

Comments on this clonotype: At one boundary the junction diverges from the germline segment, which might be a read error. This chain connects TRBV5-4 to TRBJ2-7; D gene uncertain. The CDR3 has 13 residues. Looked up from germline, CDR1 is SGHNT and CDR2 is YYREEE (reference sequence). Here the CDR3 reads CASSLDGTGEQYF. DNA for the CDR3: TGTGCCAGCAGTTTGGACGGTACGGGTGAGCAGTACTTC.

This chain joins TRBV29-1 and TRBJ2-2; TRBD2 might be the D (5 bases). The V and J ends lost 4 bases and 5 bases respectively, with 8 bases between them. The CDR3 has 12 amino acids. CDR1 and CDR2 (germline): SQVTM, ANQGSEA. The CDR3 spells CSVGSGTGELFF. The CDR3 DNA reads as TGCAGCGTTGGGTCGGGAACCGGGGAGCTGTTTTTT.

CDR3 coding DNA: TGCGCCAGCAGCCCCGTCGGGGGGCTAGAGACCCAGTACTTC. Its protein product is CASSPVGGLETQYF. The chain is built from TRBV5-1 and TRBJ2-5; D may be TRBD2 (7 bases). The V gene's germline CDR1 is SGHRS and CDR2 YFSETQ. There are 14 residues in the CDR3. V shed 4 bases and J shed 4 bases, with 14 bases lying between them.

The chain employs TRBV20-1 and TRBJ2-1; a weak D match, TRBD1 (6 bases). Trimming shortened V by 5 bases and J by 9 bases, and 20 bases separated the two germline ends. Germline V gene sequence: CDR1 DFQATT, CDR2 SNEGSKA (reference sequence). This CDR3 is built from 14 residues. CDR3 bases: TGCAGTGCTGACCGGGACACATTGGTGGGTGAGCAGTTCTTC. Protein sequence: CSADRDTLVGEQFF.

The chain joins TRBV10-1 to TRBJ1-2; tentative D call: TRBD1 (6 bases). Trimming removed 8 bases at V and 3 bases at J, with 13 bases between. Per the germline V gene, CDR1 is WNHNN and CDR2 is SYGVQD (reference sequence). The CDR3 extends over 13 amino acids. The CDR3 spells CASSDRRDYGYTF. In DNA form, the CDR3 reads TGCGCCAGCTCCGACAGGCGGGACTATGGCTACACCTTC.

The V gene is TRBV7-2, the J gene TRBJ1-1; D unresolved. Germline-derived CDR1 and CDR2 are SGHTA and FQGNSA. This CDR3 is 12 amino acids long. V was shortened by 3 bases and J by 7 bases, with 9 bases between the two germline ends. The CDR3 here is CASSFTPLEAFF. The CDR3, as DNA: TGTGCCAGCAGCTTCACCCCCCTTGAAGCTTTCTTT. Combining the CDR3 with reference TRBV7-2 and TRBJ1-1 gives the whole variable domain GAGVSQSPSNKVTEKGKDVELRCDPISGHTALYWYRQSLGQGLEFLIYFQGNSAPDKSGLPSDRFSAERTGGSVSTLTIQRTQQEDSAVYLCASSFTPLEAFFGQGTRLTVV.

Here the CDR3 DNA reads TGTGCTAGTGGTGTGGGACAGGGCGGGGACGAGCAGTACTTC. It encodes CASGVGQGGDEQYF. The chain recombines TRBV12-5 with TRBJ2-7; TRBD1 agrees at 9 bases. Per germline, CDR1 LGHNT and CDR2 FRNRAP. This CDR3 has 14 residues. J lost 5 bases, V lost 5 bases, and 7 bases had no gene match.

This chain links TRBV14 with TRBJ2-3, with 7 bases fitting TRBD1. J was trimmed by 2 bases and V by 1 base; bases with no gene match: 12. The CDR3 consists of 18 residues. The germline V gene has CDR1 SGHDN and CDR2 FVKESK. The DNA of the CDR3 is TGTGCCAGCAGCCAAGTAAGGCAGGGACAGCAATCCACAGATACGCAGTATTTT. Translating gives CASSQVRQGQQSTDTQYF.

This rearrangement joins TRBV9 to TRBJ2-3; D not resolved. The CDR3 sequence is 15 residues long. V gave up 2 bases and J gave up 3 bases, with 13 bases separating them. The germline V gene has CDR1 SGDLS and CDR2 YYNGEE. The CDR3 DNA reads as TGTGCCAGCAGCGTCTCCCCAGCGAGTACAGATACGCAGTATTTT. Residues: CASSVSPASTDTQYF.

V usage is TRBV29-1 and J usage is TRBJ2-7; tentative D call: TRBD1 (5 bases). Trimming left V 8 bases short and J 6 bases short, with 20 bases between. Germline assignment: CDR1 SQVTM and CDR2 ANQGSEA. The CDR3 has 13 amino acids. CDR3 sequence reads: CSFSGVGLREQYF. DNA for the CDR3: TGCAGCTTCTCAGGCGTGGGGCTACGCGAGCAGTACTTC.

This clonotype has only one observation. This chain connects TRBV29-1 to TRBJ2-5, with TRBD2 matching over 8 bases. CDR3 length: 12 amino acids. Germline V lookup: CDR1 SQVTM, CDR2 ANQGSEA. Trimming at V came to 7 bases and at J to 2 bases, leaving 3 bases not matched to a gene. DNA of the CDR3: TGCAGCGCCGTAGCGGGGCAAGAGACCCAGTACTTC. It yields the protein CSAVAGQETQYF. The full variable domain, with the rest looked up from reference TRBV29-1 and TRBJ2-5, is SAVISQKPSRDICQRGTSLTIQCQVDSQVTMMFWYRQQPGQSLTLIATANQGSEATYESGFVIDKFPISRPNLTFSTLTVSNMSPEDSSIYLCSAVAGQETQYFGPGTRLLVL.